This T cell receptor beta chain was identified during a study of cytomegalovirus exposure and HLA in healthy donors. Whole-study results and caveats: A later analysis showed HLA-associated TCR beta chains outstripping equally common others in clonal expansion. Later analysis identified a missense DCLRE1C variant that was linked to TCR beta V- and J-gene trimming. The authors reported that TCR beta sequences could predict HLA-A and HLA-B alleles. These predictions were accurate for most subjects in the first cohort. The Asian-associated ancestry cluster reportedly had fewer N-insertions than the approximately 630-donor mean in a later analysis.

Germline CDR1 is PRHDT and CDR2 is FYEKMQ (reference sequence). The trim removed 8 bases at V and 3 bases at J, leaving 10 bases unmatched. This CDR3 spans 15 amino acids. Primers for the PCR totalled 60 Vbeta and 13 Jbeta. Here immunoSEQ multiplex PCR was the method, and the copy in TCRdb shows in-frame clones only, minus some. The data contain 85,000 to 100,000 clones, about four fifths of them singletons. About this clone itself: Antigen: not known.

The chain joins TRBV13 to TRBJ2-3; 8 bases fit TRBD1. The sample taken for sequencing was PBMCs. The TCR was taken from a woman aged 40 to 50 in good health and CMV-seropositive. CDR3 in amino acids: CASAPFDRGTDTQYF. The CDR3 region has the DNA TGTGCCAGCGCCCCATTCGACAGGGGTACAGATACGCAGTATTTT.